The T cell receptor beta chain under discussion was sequenced for a study of low-dose radiotherapy and immunotherapy resistance in tumors. About the research overall: A dose of 300 mg of oral aspirin was taken by patients daily for four cycles from cycle 1 day 1.

The time point denotes: after trial treatment. The treatment: LDRT plus nivolumab, ipilimumab, low-dose cyclophosphamide and aspirin (RACIN trial). Eligibility criteria specified advanced solid malignancies devoid of tumor-infiltrating lymphocytes. This CDR3 is built from 11 residues. The V gene lost 6 bases and the J gene lost 4 bases, with 5 bases spanning the gap. Germline CDR1 reads SGHKS; CDR2 reads YYEKEE (reference sequence). Covering alpha and beta chains, TRAV- and TRBV-specific primers were used for the first-strand cDNA. PCR amplification of the TCRs was performed with Phusion for 20 PCR cycles, and it relied on a constant-region primer together with a V-primer adapter. TCRdb ran MiXCR on the reads and lists one entry per CDR3 protein. Here the sample spans roughly 100,000 distinct CDR3 sequences, roughly 19% being singletons. In this sample, this clonotype turned up once.

This chain uses TRBV5-5 with TRBJ2-1; D gene unclear. Here the sequenced sample was PBMCs, taken after low-dose radiotherapy plus immunotherapy. The TCR comes from a female donor with ovarian cancer. In DNA form, the CDR3 reads TGTGCCAGCAAGATTTACAATGAGCAGTTCTTC. It specifies CASKIYNEQFF.